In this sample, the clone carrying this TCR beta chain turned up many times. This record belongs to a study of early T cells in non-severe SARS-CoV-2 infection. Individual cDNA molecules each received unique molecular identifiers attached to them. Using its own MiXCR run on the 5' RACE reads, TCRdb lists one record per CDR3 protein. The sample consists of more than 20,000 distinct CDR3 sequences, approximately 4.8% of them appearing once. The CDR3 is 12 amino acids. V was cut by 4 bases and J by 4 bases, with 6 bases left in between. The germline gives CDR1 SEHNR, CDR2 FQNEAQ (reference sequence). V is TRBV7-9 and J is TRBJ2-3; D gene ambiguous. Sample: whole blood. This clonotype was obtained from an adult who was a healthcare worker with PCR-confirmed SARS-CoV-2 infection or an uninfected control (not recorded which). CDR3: CASSWIADTQYF. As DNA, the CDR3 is TGTGCCAGCAGCTGGATCGCAGATACGCAGTATTTT.